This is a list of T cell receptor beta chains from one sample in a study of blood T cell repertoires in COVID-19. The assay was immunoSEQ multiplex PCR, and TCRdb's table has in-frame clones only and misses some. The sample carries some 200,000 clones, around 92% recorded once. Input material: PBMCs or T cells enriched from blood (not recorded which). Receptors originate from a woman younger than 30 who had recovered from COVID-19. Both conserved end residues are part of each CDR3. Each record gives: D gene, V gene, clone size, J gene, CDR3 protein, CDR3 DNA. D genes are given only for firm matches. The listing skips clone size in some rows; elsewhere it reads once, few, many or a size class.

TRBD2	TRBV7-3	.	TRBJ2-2	CASSTGTSGGELFF	TGTGCCAGCAGTACTGGGACTAGCGGCGGGGAGCTGTTTTTT
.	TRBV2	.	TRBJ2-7	CASSELSRRRGYEQYF	TGTGCCAGCAGTGAACTCTCTCGTCGCCGGGGCTACGAGCAGTACTTC
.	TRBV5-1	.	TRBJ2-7	CASSWGDSSYEQYF	TGCGCCAGCAGCTGGGGGGACAGCTCCTACGAGCAGTACTTC
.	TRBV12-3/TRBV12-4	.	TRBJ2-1	CATRGAEDNEQFF	TGTGCCACCAGGGGCGCGGAGGACAATGAGCAGTTCTTC
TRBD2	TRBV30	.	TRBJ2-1	CAWSLAGGPGEQFF	TGTGCCTGGAGTTTGGCGGGGGGGCCTGGTGAGCAGTTCTTC
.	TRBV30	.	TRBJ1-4	CAWSYTGKKLFF	TGTGCCTGGAGTTATACAGGGAAAAAACTGTTTTTT
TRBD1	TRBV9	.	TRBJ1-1	CASSDDRGIRNTEAFF	TGTGCCAGCAGCGACGACAGGGGGATCAGGAACACTGAAGCTTTCTTT
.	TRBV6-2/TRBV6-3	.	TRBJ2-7	CASSSLAGKGSYEQYF	TGTGCCAGCAGTTCCCTCGCCGGGAAAGGCTCCTACGAGCAGTACTTC
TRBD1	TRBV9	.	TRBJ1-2	CASSLGGQGALNYGYTF	TGTGCCAGCAGCCTCGGAGGACAGGGGGCTTTGAACTATGGCTACACCTTC
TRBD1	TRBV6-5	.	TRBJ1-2	CASSSGQEAYGYTF	TGTGCCAGCTCTTCGGGACAGGAGGCCTATGGCTACACCTTC
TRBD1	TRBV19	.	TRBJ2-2	CASSNRIGYRGRNTGELFF	TGTGCCAGTAGTAATCGAATAGGTTACAGGGGGCGAAACACCGGGGAGCTGTTTTTT
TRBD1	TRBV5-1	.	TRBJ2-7	CASSLDRGRDEQYF	TGCGCCAGCAGCTTGGACAGGGGAAGGGACGAGCAGTACTTC
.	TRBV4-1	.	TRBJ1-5	CASSQEAGLNQPQHF	TGCGCCAGCAGCCAAGAAGCAGGACTCAATCAGCCCCAGCATTTT
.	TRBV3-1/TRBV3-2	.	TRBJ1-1	CASSQGVGGNTEAFF	TGTGCCAGCAGCCAAGGTGTAGGGGGGAACACTGAAGCTTTCTTT
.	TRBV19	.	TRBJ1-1	CASSMYRNTEAFF	TGTGCCAGTAGTATGTACAGGAACACTGAAGCTTTCTTT
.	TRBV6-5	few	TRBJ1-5	CASSFQGADQPQHF	TGTGCCAGCAGTTTTCAGGGTGCGGATCAGCCCCAGCATTTT
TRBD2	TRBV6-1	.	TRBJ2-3	CASSEFRSGGALDTQYF	TGTGCCAGCAGTGAATTTCGTAGCGGGGGGGCGTTAGATACGCAGTATTTT
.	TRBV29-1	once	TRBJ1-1	CSANPAGGEAFF	TGCAGCGCCAACCCCGCGGGCGGTGAAGCTTTCTTT
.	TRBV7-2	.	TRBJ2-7	CASSRTSAGSYEQYF	TGTGCCAGCAGCCGTACGTCGGCAGGCTCCTACGAGCAGTACTTC
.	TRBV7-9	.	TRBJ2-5	CASSRDKETQYF	TGTGCCAGCAGCCGGGACAAGGAGACCCAGTACTTC
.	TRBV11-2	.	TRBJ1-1	CASSLDGGWSTEAFF	TGTGCCAGCAGCTTAGATGGGGGGTGGAGCACTGAAGCTTTCTTT
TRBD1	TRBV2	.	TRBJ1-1	CASKGTANTEAFF	TGTGCCAGCAAAGGGACAGCGAACACTGAAGCTTTCTTT
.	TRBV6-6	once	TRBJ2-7	CATGDYEQYF	TGTGCCACCGGGGACTACGAGCAGTACTTC
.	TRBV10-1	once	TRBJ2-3	CASRRGGAMDTQYF	TGCGCCAGCAGGAGAGGAGGGGCGATGGATACGCAGTATTTT
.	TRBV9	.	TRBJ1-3	CASSEWGTRTGNTIYF	TGTGCCAGCAGCGAGTGGGGGACACGTACTGGAAACACCATATATTTT
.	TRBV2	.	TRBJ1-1	CASRESGAVTEAFF	TGTGCCAGCAGGGAGAGCGGGGCCGTCACTGAAGCTTTCTTT
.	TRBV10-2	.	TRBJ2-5	CASSRQEQETQYF	TGCGCCAGCAGCAGACAGGAGCAAGAGACCCAGTACTTC
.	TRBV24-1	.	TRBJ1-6	CATECSDRPFGAYNSPLHF	TGTGCCACCGAATGTTCTGACAGGCCCTTTGGGGCCTATAATTCACCCCTCCACTTT
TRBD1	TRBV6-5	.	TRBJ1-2	CASFPGQGNYGYTF	TGTGCCAGTTTCCCGGGACAGGGTAACTATGGCTACACCTTC
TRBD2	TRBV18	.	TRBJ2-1	CASSSSGGSYNEQFF	TGTGCCAGCTCGAGCTCGGGGGGGTCCTACAATGAGCAGTTCTTC
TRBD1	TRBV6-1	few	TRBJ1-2	CASSETGWDYGYTF	TGTGCCAGCAGTGAGACAGGGTGGGACTATGGCTACACCTTC
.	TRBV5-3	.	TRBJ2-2	CARGFEDKPLVPSSGELFF	TGTGCCAGAGGGTTTGAGGACAAACCTCTCGTCCCGTCGTCTGGGGAGCTGTTTTTT
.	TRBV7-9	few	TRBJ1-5	CASSLASGPQHF	TGTGCCAGCAGCCTGGCATCGGGGCCCCAGCATTTT
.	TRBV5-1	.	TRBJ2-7	CASSLETGFASYEQYF	TGCGCCAGCAGCTTGGAGACAGGTTTCGCCTCCTACGAGCAGTACTTC
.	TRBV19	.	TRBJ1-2	CASSIGGGPRYGYTF	TGTGCCAGTAGTATAGGAGGGGGACCTCGCTATGGCTACACCTTC
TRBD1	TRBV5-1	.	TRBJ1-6	CASSLMGDRGHSPLHF	TGCGCCAGCAGCTTGATGGGGGACAGGGGGCATTCACCCCTCCACTTT
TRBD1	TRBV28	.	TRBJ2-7	CASSLLISRGQPQYF	TGTGCCAGCAGTTTATTAATTAGCCGGGGACAGCCGCAGTACTTC
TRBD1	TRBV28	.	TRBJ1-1	CASSLGIRQGKKAFF	TGTGCCAGCAGTTTAGGGATAAGACAGGGCAAGAAAGCTTTCTTT
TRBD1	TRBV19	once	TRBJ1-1	CASSVSGTGNTEAFF	TGTGCCAGTAGTGTCTCCGGGACAGGGAACACTGAAGCTTTCTTT
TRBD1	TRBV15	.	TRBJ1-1	CATSKGQKNTEAFF	TGTGCCACCAGCAAGGGACAGAAGAACACTGAAGCTTTCTTT
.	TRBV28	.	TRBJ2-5	CASTPWDKQETQYF	TGTGCCAGCACTCCTTGGGACAAACAAGAGACCCAGTACTTC
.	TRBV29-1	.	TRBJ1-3	CSVLTQLSGNTIYF	TGCAGCGTTTTAACCCAACTCTCTGGAAACACCATATATTTT
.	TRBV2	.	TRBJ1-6	CASRSTPNSPLHF	TGTGCCAGCAGGTCGACACCTAATTCACCCCTCCACTTT
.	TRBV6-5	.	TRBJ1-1	CASSSRQLYTEAFF	TGTGCCAGCAGTTCGAGACAGCTTTACACTGAAGCTTTCTTT
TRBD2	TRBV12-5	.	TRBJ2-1	CASEAGGYNEQFF	TGTGCTAGTGAAGCGGGGGGGTACAATGAGCAGTTCTTC
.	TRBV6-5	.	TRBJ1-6	CASSYSRGRPLHF	TGTGCCAGCAGTTACTCACGGGGGAGGCCCCTCCACTTT
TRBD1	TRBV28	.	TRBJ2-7	CASSSGTVFYEQYF	TGTGCCAGCAGTTCCGGGACAGTTTTCTACGAGCAGTACTTC
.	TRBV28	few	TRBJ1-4	CASSGQTATNEKLFF	TGTGCCAGCAGTGGACAAACCGCAACTAATGAAAAACTGTTTTTT
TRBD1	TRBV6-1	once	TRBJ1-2	CASSELDRGTHGYTF	TGTGCCAGCAGTGAACTAGACAGGGGGACTCATGGCTACACCTTC
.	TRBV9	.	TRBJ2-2	CASSPQPGQHTGELFF	TGTGCCAGCAGCCCTCAACCGGGACAACACACCGGGGAGCTGTTTTTT
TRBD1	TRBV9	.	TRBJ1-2	CASSVGGDRTHGYTF	TGTGCCAGCAGCGTAGGGGGGGACAGGACGCATGGCTACACCTTC
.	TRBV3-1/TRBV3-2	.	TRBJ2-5	CASSQVLRETQYF	TGTGCCAGCAGCCAAGTGTTGAGAGAGACCCAGTACTTC
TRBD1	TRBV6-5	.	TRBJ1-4	CASSYTGTVEKLFF	TGTGCCAGCAGTTACACCGGGACAGTTGAAAAACTGTTTTTT
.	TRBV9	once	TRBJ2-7	CASSVAYGFYEQYF	TGTGCCAGCAGCGTAGCCTACGGGTTCTACGAGCAGTACTTC
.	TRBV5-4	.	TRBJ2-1	CASSPRGSSYNEQFF	TGTGCCAGCAGCCCCAGAGGGAGCTCCTACAATGAGCAGTTCTTC
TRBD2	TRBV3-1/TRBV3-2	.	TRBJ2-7	CASSPQTGGHEQYF	TGTGCCAGCAGCCCTCAAACGGGGGGACACGAGCAGTACTTC
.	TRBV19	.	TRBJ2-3	CASRETGEGDTQYF	TGTGCCAGTAGAGAGACAGGGGAGGGAGATACGCAGTATTTT
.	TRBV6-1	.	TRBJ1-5	CASSEYRVSIAQPQHF	TGTGCCAGCAGTGAGTACAGGGTTAGCATCGCTCAGCCCCAGCATTTT